These T cell receptor beta chains were read from a single sample in a study of T cells in Graves' hyperthyroidism and ophthalmopathy. TCRdb reprocessed the multiplex PCR reads with MiXCR, giving one entry per CDR3 protein. Of some 510,000 distinct CDR3 sequences listed, less than 25% are singletons. The source material was blood. These receptors were obtained from a man aged 18 to 30 with Graves' hyperthyroidism. Both conserved end residues are part of each CDR3. D genes are given only for firm matches. For some rows the clone size is stated as once, few or many, or as a class when expanded; others skip it.

TRBV6-2/TRBV6-3	-	TRBJ2-7	-	CASTQGDHSYEQYF	TGTGCCAGCACCCAAGGGGACCACTCCTACGAGCAGTACTTC
TRBV20-1	-	TRBJ2-7	-	CSARGYSKVYEQYF	TGCAGTGCTAGAGGGTACAGTAAAGTCTACGAGCAGTACTTC
TRBV12-3/TRBV12-4	-	TRBJ2-5	-	CASSRSQTQYF	TGTGCCAGCAGCCGCTCCCAGACCCAGTACTTC
TRBV19	many	TRBJ1-5	TRBD1	CASSQGVFNQPQHF	TGTGCCAGTAGTCAGGGGGTCTTTAATCAGCCCCAGCATTTT
TRBV28	-	TRBJ1-5	-	CASTTMDQPQHF	TGTGCCAGCACCACGATGGATCAGCCCCAGCATTTT
TRBV7-9	-	TRBJ1-2	TRBD1	CASSSGGASERGYTF	TGTGCCAGCAGCTCAGGGGGGGCCTCCGAGCGGGGCTACACCTTC
TRBV12-3/TRBV12-4	many	TRBJ2-4	TRBD1	CASSSLGQGSGGIQYF	TGTGCCAGCAGTTCACTGGGACAGGGGTCTGGGGGCATTCAGTACTTC
TRBV11-2	-	TRBJ1-1	-	CASSLDWGTWMNTEAFF	TGTGCCAGCAGCTTAGATTGGGGGACCTGGATGAACACTGAAGCTTTCTTT
TRBV3-1	-	TRBJ2-7	-	CASSPDAAVLYEQYF	TGTGCCAGCAGCCCTGATGCCGCAGTCCTGTACGAGCAGTACTTC
TRBV20-1	few	TRBJ2-4	TRBD1	CSARGQVVGKNIQYF	TGCAGTGCTAGGGGACAGGTGGTAGGCAAAAACATTCAGTACTTC
TRBV11-1	-	TRBJ2-5	-	CASSYIAPGPGRETQYF	TGTGCCAGCAGCTATATTGCCCCGGGCCCCGGGCGAGAGACCCAGTACTTC
TRBV2	many	TRBJ2-5	-	CASSDWDIETQYF	TGTGCCAGCAGTGATTGGGACATTGAGACCCAGTACTTC
TRBV30	-	TRBJ2-7	TRBD1	CAGTQGVHEQYF	TGTGCCGGAACGCAGGGGGTCCACGAGCAGTACTTC
TRBV9	many	TRBJ2-2	-	CASSASFFGELFF	TGTGCCAGCAGCGCGTCCTTTTTCGGGGAGCTGTTTTTT
TRBV7-2	many	TRBJ2-6	-	CASSLAGTPLSGANVLTF	TGTGCCAGCAGCTTAGCGGGGACTCCTTTGTCTGGGGCCAACGTCCTGACTTTC
TRBV27	-	TRBJ1-1	-	CASSSYGGGGTEAFF	TGTGCCAGCAGTTCATATGGGGGCGGGGGCACTGAAGCTTTCTTT
TRBV4-2	-	TRBJ2-7	-	CASSANRADFYEQYF	TGTGCCAGCAGCGCCAACAGGGCGGATTTTTACGAGCAGTACTTC
TRBV12-3/TRBV12-4	few	TRBJ1-5	-	CASSLGGHRYYQPQHF	TGTGCCAGCAGTTTAGGTGGCCACCGGTACTATCAGCCGCAGCATTTT
TRBV12-3/TRBV12-4	-	TRBJ2-7	TRBD2	CASSPTSAANEQYF	TGTGCCAGCAGCCCGACTAGCGCGGCAAACGAGCAGTACTTC
TRBV6-1	many	TRBJ1-1	-	CASSAGPFMNTEAFF	TGTGCCAGCAGTGCCGGACCGTTTATGAACACTGAAGCTTTCTTT
TRBV12-3/TRBV12-4	many	TRBJ1-1	-	CASSLAVVTEAFF	TGTGCCAGCAGTTTAGCGGTGGTCACTGAAGCTTTCTTT
TRBV15	-	TRBJ1-1	-	CATSRARGDWSEAFF	TGTGCCACCAGCAGGGCTAGGGGGGATTGGTCTGAAGCTTTCTTT
TRBV6-4	many	TRBJ1-1	-	CASLRSGIPGQSNTEAFF	TGTGCCAGCTTACGAAGTGGGATTCCGGGACAATCAAACACTGAAGCTTTCTTT
TRBV10-3	-	TRBJ1-1	TRBD1	CAIRTDRAGTEAFF	TGTGCCATCAGGACCGACAGGGCGGGCACTGAAGCTTTCTTT
TRBV19	many	TRBJ1-1	TRBD1	CASSIPTGQNAEAFF	TGTGCCAGTAGTATTCCGACAGGGCAAAACGCTGAAGCTTTCTTT
TRBV12-3/TRBV12-4	many	TRBJ2-2	TRBD1	CASRPGGRTGELFF	TGTGCCAGCAGGCCAGGGGGCAGAACCGGGGAGCTGTTTTTT
TRBV6-5	many	TRBJ1-2	-	CASSYSGGTHGYTF	TGTGCCAGCAGTTACTCTGGGGGGACCCATGGCTACACCTTC
TRBV6-1	few	TRBJ2-7	-	CASRNPPTSLEQYF	TGTGCCAGCAGAAACCCCCCTACTAGTCTCGAGCAGTACTTC
TRBV28	many	TRBJ1-1	-	CASSLLPGKNMNTEAFF	TGTGCCAGCAGTTTGCTTCCGGGGAAGAACATGAACACTGAAGCTTTCTTT
TRBV10-3	few	TRBJ1-3	-	CAISSGLKAGNTIYF	TGTGCCATCAGTTCAGGGTTGAAGGCTGGAAACACCATATATTTT
TRBV12-3/TRBV12-4	-	TRBJ2-7	-	CASSPGTAGEQYF	TGTGCCAGCAGTCCAGGGACAGCGGGGGAGCAGTACTTC
TRBV9	many	TRBJ2-7	-	CASSVGDASYEQYF	TGTGCCAGCAGCGTAGGGGATGCCTCCTACGAGCAGTACTTC
TRBV12-3/TRBV12-4	-	TRBJ2-5	-	CASRPGGSYQETQYF	TGTGCCAGCAGGCCAGGCGGGTCCTACCAAGAGACCCAGTACTTC
TRBV11-1	-	TRBJ2-6	-	CASSSPRSDSKGANVLTF	TGTGCCAGCAGCTCGCCGCGTTCCGACAGTAAGGGGGCCAACGTCCTGACTTTC
TRBV20-1	-	TRBJ1-1	-	CSARDHTGQAQNTEAFF	TGCAGTGCTAGAGATCACACCGGCCAAGCCCAGAACACTGAAGCTTTCTTT
TRBV15	many	TRBJ1-1	-	CATSSTRVYTEAFF	TGTGCCACCAGCTCCACCAGGGTGTACACTGAAGCTTTCTTT